A few counts support the clone carrying this T cell receptor beta chain. Its specificity is not known. The whole isolated RNA underwent reverse transcription, so sequencing captured expressed TCRB transcripts. Using immunoSEQ multiplex PCR, the repertoire was profiled, and TCRdb retains in-frame clones only, with some absent. The sample has hundreds of thousands of clones, more than 13% seen once; the top ten hold roughly 0.04%. Via the markers CD45RO/CCR7/CD25/CD127/CD95/CD27, stem cell-like memory, regulatory, central memory and naive CD4+ cells were sorted. Purity exceeded 95% in all sorted populations. V was pared by 2 bases and J by 5 bases, with 3 bases between. Germline loops: CDR1 SGHAT, CDR2 FQNNGV. The CDR3 contains 11 residues. This sample was included in a study of beta chain features in type 1 diabetes. Study observations and caveats: Sequencing of cDNA might inflate the share of cells that strongly express TCR. For Type 1 diabetes patients, all four CD4+ subsets carried TCRB CDR3s that were moderately but significantly shorter.

This chain links TRBV11-2 with TRBJ2-5, with D unresolved. The source is a man between 18 and 29 years old with type 1 diabetes. The sample consisted of naive CD4+ T cells from blood. This CDR3 is CASSLHETQYF. CDR3 DNA sequence: TGTGCCAGCAGCTTACACGAGACCCAGTACTTC.